This TCR beta chain is from a study of Graves' ophthalmopathy and Graves' hyperthyroidism. Study background: Pretreatment peripheral blood was obtained at initial diagnosis.

Diagnoses were established from clinical symptoms, serum thyroxine, TRAb, thyroid ultrasound and orbital computed tomography. Amplification targeted the TCR beta CDR3 regions, with RNA transcripts as the source material. Scientists carried out first-round RT-PCR using HTBI primers and then a second-round multiplex PCR. TCRdb re-analysed the multiplex PCR reads in MiXCR, keeping a single row per CDR3 protein. Of hundreds of thousands of distinct CDR3 sequences in the sample, 40% were seen once. V gave up 4 bases and J gave up 2 bases; unmatched junction bases: 2. This CDR3 is built from 13 residues. CDR1 is SQVTM, CDR2 ANQGSEA, per germline. This clonotype was seen repeatedly, ten times or more. Its antigen is as yet unknown. Notes on the study in general: Ophthalmopathy was separated from stable hyperthyroidism by a 13-signature model with roughly 90% sensitivity and about 79% specificity.

The sequenced material came from peripheral blood. V usage is TRBV29-1 and J usage is TRBJ2-7; the match to TRBD1 covers 10 bases. The source of this sequence is an adult man with Graves' ophthalmopathy. The CDR3 sequence is CSVVGQGAYEQYF. As DNA, the CDR3 is TGCAGCGTTGTAGGACAGGGGGCCTACGAGCAGTACTTC.